The 6 T cell receptor beta chains in this list originate from one sample, sequenced in a study of T cell clones after liver transplantation. The assay was immunoSEQ multiplex PCR, and TCRdb's table has in-frame clones only and misses some. The sample records just over 60,000 clones, about 64% being singletons. This sample comprised CD4+ T cells from blood, obtained before liver transplant. The receptors were gathered from a human donor who received a liver transplant.

In DNA form, the CDR3 reads TGTGCCAGCAGCCTAGGACCGCTCGGAGGCTACGAGCAGTACTTC. Amino acid sequence: CASSLGPLGGYEQYF. This chain joins TRBV5-6 and TRBJ2-7, with a tentative D call TRBD2 (5 bases). Germline CDR1 reads SGHDT; CDR2 reads YYEEEE. The CDR3 length is 15 residues. V was cut by 4 bases and J by 3 bases, with 17 bases left in between.

The CDR3 protein is CASSQRTGAGGEQYF. In DNA, the CDR3 is TGTGCCAGCAGTCAACGGACAGGGGCGGGGGGAGAGCAGTACTTC. This chain links TRBV6-5 with TRBJ2-7; weak D call: TRBD1 (9 bases). Between the trimmed V and J ends, which lost 5 bases and 7 bases, there was a span of 21 bases. The CDR3 extends over 15 amino acids. Per the germline V gene, CDR1 is MNHEY and CDR2 is SVGAGI.

This clone was counted at least ten times. CDR3 protein: CASSRTSGGSHGELFF. The CDR3 region has the DNA TGTGCCAGCTCGCGGACTAGCGGGGGATCCCACGGGGAGCTGTTTTTT. The V call is TRBV18, the J call TRBJ2-2; TRBD2 matches at 13 bases. CDR3 size: 16 residues. V dropped 6 bases and J dropped 7; count of bases not matched to a gene: 8. The V gene's germline CDR1 is KGHSH and CDR2 LQKENI. Supplemented by reference TRBV18 and TRBJ2-2, the full variable domain reads NAGVMQNPRHLVRRRGQEARLRCSPMKGHSHVYWYRQLPEEGLKFMVYLQKENIIDESGMPKERFSAEFPKEGPSILRIQQVVRGDSAAYFCASSRTSGGSHGELFFGEGSRLTVL.

This clone was seen just once. CDR3 loop: CASRLTGGLETQYF. The CDR3 nucleotides read TGTGCCAGCAGACTAACAGGGGGCTTAGAGACCCAGTACTTC. This rearrangement joins TRBV28 to TRBJ2-5; 9 bases fit TRBD1. This CDR3 contains 14 residues. Germline lookup yields CDR1 MDHEN and CDR2 SYDVKM. V trimming: 6 bases; J trimming: 4 bases; junction bases outside the gene matches: 6.

The chain links TRBV27 to TRBJ2-5, with a weak D call TRBD2 (6 bases). CDR3 size: 13 residues. Trimming removed 6 bases from V and 7 bases from J, with 15 bases in between. Germline lookup yields CDR1 MNHEY and CDR2 SMNVEV (reference sequence). The CDR3 nucleotides read TGTGCCAGCAGGCCCACCGGAGCGGGGACCCAGTACTTC. Its translation is CASRPTGAGTQYF.

This clone was counted once. This chain's CDR3 is CASSYDSDRGRGYTF. In DNA, the CDR3 is TGTGCCAGCAGTTACGATTCTGACAGGGGACGAGGCTACACCTTC. The chain carries TRBV6-5 and TRBJ1-2; 8 bases match TRBD1. The V gene's germline CDR1 is MNHEY and CDR2 SVGAGI. Trimming at V came to 2 bases and at J to 8 bases, leaving 10 bases not matched to a gene. There are 15 residues in the CDR3.